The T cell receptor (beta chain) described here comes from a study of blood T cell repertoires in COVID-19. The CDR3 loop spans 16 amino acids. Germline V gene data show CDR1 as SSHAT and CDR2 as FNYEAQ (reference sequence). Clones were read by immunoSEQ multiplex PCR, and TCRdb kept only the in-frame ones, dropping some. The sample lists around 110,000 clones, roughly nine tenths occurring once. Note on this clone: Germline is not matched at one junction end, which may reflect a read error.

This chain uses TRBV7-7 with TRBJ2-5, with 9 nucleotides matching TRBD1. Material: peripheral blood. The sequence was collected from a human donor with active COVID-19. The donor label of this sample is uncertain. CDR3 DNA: TGTGCTAGCAGCCTTACGGAGGGGACAGGGAAAGAGACCCAGTACTTC. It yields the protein CASSLTEGTGKETQYF.